The 19 T cell receptor beta chains below were found in one sample sequenced in a study of control samples from healthy donors and cancer patients. Profiling relied on immunoSEQ multiplex PCR, and the TCRdb table lists in-frame clones only, not all of them. The data hold some 51,000 clones, with nearly 90% observed a single time. The specimen sequenced was blood. Every receptor here comes from a man aged 50-59 years in good health.

DNA for the CDR3: TGTGCCAGCAGCTCCTTTGTGGTCTCCCCTTCTGAAGCTTTCTTT. Translating it yields CASSSFVVSPSEAFF. The rearrangement uses TRBV11-1 and TRBJ1-1; D unclear. The CDR3 is 15 residues long. V gave up 4 bases and J gave up 6 bases, with 18 bases separating them. CDR1 SGHAT and CDR2 FQDESV come from the germline V gene (reference sequence). Full variable domain (remainder filled in from reference TRBV11-1 and TRBJ1-1): EAEVAQSPRYKITEKSQAVAFWCDPISGHATLYWYRQILGQGPELLVQFQDESVVDDSQLPKDRFSAERLKGVDSTLKIQPAELGDSAMYLCASSSFVVSPSEAFFGQGTRLTVV.

This sequence joins TRBV2 and TRBJ1-2; no reliable D call. V shed 8 bases and J shed 7 bases, with 14 bases lying between them. The germline V gene encodes CDR1 SNHLY and CDR2 FYNNEI. The CDR3 runs 12 residues. As DNA, the CDR3 is TGTGCCAGCGTGGAGGGAAGGTTTGGCTACACCTTC. Protein: CASVEGRFGYTF. The whole variable domain, filled in from reference TRBV2 and TRBJ1-2, reads EPEVTQTPSHQVTQMGQEVILRCVPISNHLYFYWYRQILGQKVEFLVSFYNNEISEKSEIFDDQFSVERPDGSNFTLKIRSTKLEDSAMYFCASVEGRFGYTFGSGTRLTVV.

This rearrangement joins TRBV7-9 to TRBJ2-7; D is unclear. V lost 1 base and J 6 bases, leaving 10 bases between the germline ends. Germline V gene sequence: CDR1 SEHNR, CDR2 FQNEAQ (reference sequence). The CDR3 sequence is 13 residues long. For the CDR3, the DNA is TGTGCCAGCAGCTTAGAGGGTCCGGGCGAGCAGTACTTC. It yields the protein CASSLEGPGEQYF.

The sample holds a few counts of this clone. The chain couples TRBV6-2 or TRBV6-3 to TRBJ1-6; D perhaps matches TRBD1 (5 bases). Trimming took off 2 bases at V and 7 bases at J, with 15 bases between the two ends. This CDR3 spans 16 amino acids. Per germline, CDR1 MNHEY and CDR2 SVGEGT. CDR3 sequence reads: CASSYRRGPGNSPLHF. CDR3 DNA: TGTGCCAGCAGTTACAGGCGGGGCCCGGGGAATTCACCCCTCCACTTT.

The chain couples TRBV7-8 to TRBJ1-2; weak D call: TRBD1 (5 bases). Trimming stripped 5 bases from V and 8 bases from J, with 21 bases between. The CDR3 contains 15 residues. CDR1 is SGHVS and CDR2 is FQNEAQ in the germline V gene. CDR3 sequence: CASSIRQGEGSGYTF. CDR3 nucleotides: TGTGCCAGCAGCATCCGGCAGGGTGAGGGAAGCGGCTACACCTTC.

The V gene is TRBV6-5, the J gene TRBJ2-7; D is unclear. The CDR3 extends over 11 amino acids. The germline gives CDR1 MNHEY, CDR2 SVGAGI. V lost 6 bases to trimming and J lost 2 bases, with 5 bases between them. The CDR3: CASRHTYEQYF. The CDR3 bases are TGTGCCAGCAGACATACCTACGAGCAGTACTTC.

The J gene is TRBJ2-2, the V gene TRBV5-5; D is undetermined. The germline V gene has CDR1 SGHKS and CDR2 YYEKEE (reference sequence). The length of the CDR3 is 14 residues. Trimming shortened V by 2 bases and J by 1 base, and 6 bases separated the two germline ends. This chain's CDR3 is CASSFGGNTGELFF. In nucleotides, the CDR3 is TGTGCCAGCAGCTTTGGCGGGAACACCGGGGAGCTGTTTTTT.

The V call is TRBV4-2, the J call TRBJ2-1; possibly TRBD1 or TRBD2 for D (6 bases each). CDR1 and CDR2 (germline): LGHNA, YNFKEQ. The CDR3 consists of 13 residues. Trimming pared 3 bases from V and 7 bases from J, leaving 10 bases between. DNA for the CDR3: TGTGCCAGCAGCCAGGGGGGCCGGAATGAGCAGTTCTTC. Residues: CASSQGGRNEQFF.

The CDR3 nucleotides are TGCGCCAGCAGCCCTTGGACTAGCGGGAGAGGGGAGACCCAGTACTTC. It specifies CASSPWTSGRGETQYF. J is TRBJ2-5 and V is TRBV5-1, with TRBD2 matching 13 bases. After removal of 4 bases from V and 5 bases from J, the junction contained 8 bases not matched to a gene. The germline CDR1 and CDR2 sequences are SGHRS and YFSETQ. The CDR3 is made up of 16 amino acids.

This rearrangement joins TRBV6-5 to TRBJ1-6, with TRBD1 identical over 9 bases. The germline gives CDR1 MNHEY, CDR2 SVGAGI. This CDR3 spans 12 amino acids. V dropped 10 bases and J dropped 9; count of bases not matched to a gene: 4. The CDR3 here is CATTGGISPLHF. CDR3 coding DNA: TGTGCCACCACAGGGGGCATTTCACCCCTCCACTTT.

There are a few counts of this clone. V and J are TRBV5-5 and TRBJ1-2; 9 bases map to TRBD1. The CDR3 covers 14 residues. Germline trimming cut 0 bases from V and 5 bases from J; bases unmatched to any gene: 2. CDR1 and CDR2 (germline): SGHKS, YYEKEE (reference sequence). In nucleotides, the CDR3 is TGTGCCAGCAGCTTGGAGGACAGGGGTTATGGCTACACCTTC. Translating gives CASSLEDRGYGYTF.

V gene TRBV29-1 combines with J gene TRBJ2-7, with D possibly being TRBD1 or TRBD2 (5 bases each). CDR1 is SQVTM, CDR2 ANQGSEA, per germline. Deletions cut 2 bases from V and 3 bases from J, with 8 bases between. The CDR3 sequence is 12 residues long. The chain's CDR3 is CSVEYGGYEQYF. The CDR3 DNA reads as TGCAGCGTTGAATATGGGGGCTACGAGCAGTACTTC.

V usage is TRBV6-4 and J usage is TRBJ1-2; maybe TRBD1 (6 bases). V lost 0 bases and J 2 bases, leaving 22 bases between the germline ends. The CDR3 length is 19 residues. CDR1 MRHNA and CDR2 SNTAGT come from the germline V gene. CDR3 DNA sequence: TGTGCCAGCAGTGACTCGACCCTACAGGGAGGGTTAAGGAACTATGGCTACACCTTC. This sequence encodes CASSDSTLQGGLRNYGYTF.

V and J are TRBV28 and TRBJ1-1; 8 bases line up with TRBD1. Per germline, CDR1 MDHEN and CDR2 SYDVKM. The CDR3 runs 14 residues. V lost 6 bases and J lost 2; bases outside the gene matches: 5. CDR3 protein: CASRNGQGNTEAFF. The CDR3 DNA reads TGTGCCAGCAGAAACGGACAGGGAAACACTGAAGCTTTCTTT.

The chain links TRBV6-2 or TRBV6-3 to TRBJ1-2; TRBD1 matches 9 bases. The CDR3 contains 18 residues. Per the germline V gene, CDR1 is MNHEY and CDR2 is SVGEGT. Losses at the gene ends were 5 bases for V and 4 bases for J; bases not matched to a gene: 17. The DNA of the CDR3 is TGTGCCAGCAGTCTAAACCGGGACAGGGTAATGGAGGGCTATGGCTACACCTTC. As protein: CASSLNRDRVMEGYGYTF.

This chain connects TRBV10-3 to TRBJ2-5; TRBD2 agrees at 7 bases. The CDR3 has 16 residues. Germline V lookup: CDR1 ENHRY, CDR2 SYGVKD. The V and J ends lost 5 bases and 0 bases, in that order; junction bases with no gene match: 9. The chain's CDR3 is CAISSGLVTDQETQYF. The CDR3 DNA sequence: TGTGCCATCAGTTCAGGACTAGTCACGGACCAAGAGACCCAGTACTTC.

The chain is built from TRBV7-9 and TRBJ1-1; D gene ambiguous. This CDR3 region has 12 residues. Per the germline V gene, CDR1 is SEHNR and CDR2 is FQNEAQ (reference sequence). Trimming removed 3 bases at V and 6 bases at J, with 8 bases between. As DNA, the CDR3 is TGTGCCAGCAGCTTCGGTCGCCCTGAAGCTTTCTTT. Its translation: CASSFGRPEAFF.

The chain combines TRBV29-1 with TRBJ1-1; weak D call: TRBD1 (5 bases). V lost 4 bases and J lost 5, with 17 bases in between. This CDR3 spans 14 amino acids. Germline lookup yields CDR1 SQVTM and CDR2 ANQGSEA. DNA for the CDR3: TGCAGCGTTGCAACCCGACAGATTTGGACTGAAGCTTTCTTT. Encoded protein: CSVATRQIWTEAFF.

CDR3 protein: CASSEVITADYSYNEQFF. In DNA, the CDR3 is TGTGCCAGCAGTGAAGTTATTACGGCGGACTACTCCTACAATGAGCAGTTCTTC. The rearrangement links TRBV6-1 to TRBJ2-1, with D tentatively TRBD2 (6 bases). Germline V gives CDR1 MNHNS, CDR2 SASEGT. V was clipped by 1 base and J by 0 bases, with 16 bases between them. The CDR3 runs to 18 residues.